These 23 T cell receptor beta chains were all obtained from the same sample, sequenced in a study of cytomegalovirus exposure and HLA in healthy donors. Primers: 60 Vbeta forward and 13 Jbeta reverse. The table came from immunoSEQ multiplex PCR; TCRdb's copy has only in-frame clones and leaves some out. Of roughly 150,000 clones in the sample, around 85% were seen once. Specimen: PBMCs. The receptors originated from a male donor in good health and CMV-seronegative.

J is TRBJ1-6 and V is TRBV6-4; D gene uncertain. The V and J ends lost 0 bases and 8 bases respectively, with 14 bases between them. The CDR3 extends over 16 amino acids. Germline V gene sequence: CDR1 MRHNA, CDR2 SNTAGT. Here the CDR3 DNA reads TGTGCCAGCAGTGACTCTACCGGGTTAACTCATTCACCCCTCCACTTT. It translates to CASSDSTGLTHSPLHF.

The chain has TRBV4-1 and TRBJ1-2; TRBD1 matches at 7 bases. The germline gives CDR1 MGHRA, CDR2 YSYEKL. V trimming: 5 bases; J trimming: 7 bases; junction bases outside the gene matches: 13. This CDR3 is built from 15 residues. The DNA of the CDR3 is TGCGCCAGCAGCTGGGACAGACTTCAGATAGGTGGCTACACCTTC. The encoded protein is CASSWDRLQIGGYTF.

The rearrangement uses TRBV7-2 and TRBJ1-1; D unresolved. V dropped 1 base and J dropped 7 bases, with 4 bases sitting between them. Per the germline V gene, CDR1 is SGHTA and CDR2 is FQGNSA. The CDR3 is 11 amino acids. CDR3 sequence (DNA): TGTGCCAGCAGCTTAGGAGTTGAAGCTTTCTTT. Encoded protein: CASSLGVEAFF.

The rearrangement links TRBV28 to TRBJ1-1; 8 positions match TRBD1. The CDR3 loop spans 13 amino acids. The germline V gene has CDR1 MDHEN and CDR2 SYDVKM. V lost 4 bases and J lost 11; bases outside the gene matches: 9. CDR3 residues: CASSSPDRDLAFF. The CDR3 bases are TGTGCCAGCAGTTCCCCGGACAGGGATCTTGCTTTCTTT.

In its sample, this clone was seen a few times. The chain uses TRBV30 and TRBJ1-6; D call uncertain. With 6 bases removed from V and 0 bases from J, the gap between germline ends came to 15 bases. Per the germline V gene, CDR1 is GTSNPN and CDR2 is SVGIG (reference sequence). This CDR3 is built from 16 residues. The CDR3 DNA is TGTGCCTGTCATAGGGAGGGTCGCTCCTATAATTCACCCCTCCACTTT. Its translation is CACHREGRSYNSPLHF. The full variable domain, with the rest looked up from reference TRBV30 and TRBJ1-6, is SQTIHQWPATLVQPVGSPLSLECTVEGTSNPNLYWYRQAAGRGLQLLFYSVGIGQISSEVPQNLSASRPQDRQFILSSKKLLLSDSGFYLCACHREGRSYNSPLHFGNGTRLTVT.

This clone appeared a few times. The V and J genes are TRBV7-6 and TRBJ2-3; 7 nucleotides align to TRBD1. This CDR3 is built from 16 residues. V was clipped by 0 bases and J by 0 bases; unmatched bases: 3. Germline values: CDR1 SGHVS, CDR2 FNYEAQ. The CDR3 region has the DNA TGTGCCAGCAGCTTAGCCTTAGGGGGCAGCACAGATACGCAGTATTTT. This gives the protein CASSLALGGSTDTQYF. Supplemented by reference TRBV7-6 and TRBJ2-3, the full variable domain reads GAGVSQSPRYKVTKRGQDVALRCDPISGHVSLYWYRQALGQGPEFLTYFNYEAQQDKSGLPNDRFSAERPEGSISTLTIQRTEQRDSAMYRCASSLALGGSTDTQYFGPGTRLTVL.

This clone was detected only once. V gene TRBV5-1 combines with J gene TRBJ1-2, with TRBD1 as a possible D gene (6 bases). CDR1 is SGHRS, CDR2 YFSETQ, per germline. CDR3 length: 13 residues. Trimming cost V 4 bases and J 2 bases, with 9 bases left between them. CDR3 loop: CASSTQGNYGYTF. For the CDR3, the DNA is TGCGCCAGCAGCACACAGGGCAACTATGGCTACACCTTC.

The V gene is TRBV29-1, the J gene TRBJ2-2, with a weak D call TRBD1 (6 bases). The CDR3 is made up of 15 amino acids. V was trimmed by 6 bases and J by 0 bases, leaving 14 bases between them. The germline V gene encodes CDR1 SQVTM and CDR2 ANQGSEA. CDR3 DNA sequence: TGCAGCGTGAGAACCGGGACAACGAACACCGGGGAGCTGTTTTTT. This codes for CSVRTGTTNTGELFF.

CDR3 nucleotide sequence: TGTGCCAGCAGCTTAGCGCGGCTAGCGGGGGGATTTACCTTGGAGACCCAGTACTTC. This gives the protein CASSLARLAGGFTLETQYF. The chain joins TRBV7-9 to TRBJ2-5; 11 positions agree with TRBD2. J was trimmed by 5 bases and V by 0 bases; bases with no gene match: 14. Germline V gene sequence: CDR1 SEHNR, CDR2 FQNEAQ (reference sequence). This CDR3 spans 19 amino acids. The variable domain in full, completed from reference TRBV7-9 and TRBJ2-5, reads DTGVSQNPRHKITKRGQNVTFRCDPISEHNRLYWYRQTLGQGPEFLTYFQNEAQLEKSRLLSDRFSAERPKGSFSTLEIQRTEQGDSAMYLCASSLARLAGGFTLETQYFGPGTRLLVL.

This clone was seen a handful of times. The chain recombines TRBV27 with TRBJ2-7, with D unclear. CDR1 MNHEY and CDR2 SMNVEV come from the germline V gene (reference sequence). Trimming took 5 bases from V and 6 from J, leaving 17 bases between them. The CDR3 runs to 14 residues. Here the CDR3 reads CASSAYVTSSEQYF. Written as DNA, the CDR3 is TGTGCCAGCAGTGCCTATGTGACGTCTAGCGAGCAGTACTTC.

This sequence joins TRBV5-1 and TRBJ1-2; D call uncertain. CDR1 and CDR2 (germline): SGHRS, YFSETQ. The length of the CDR3 is 13 residues. The V and J ends lost 0 bases and 3 bases respectively, with 6 bases between them. The chain's CDR3 is CASSLEEYYGYTF. The CDR3 region has the DNA TGCGCCAGCAGCTTGGAGGAGTACTATGGCTACACCTTC.

There are a few counts of this clone. The rearrangement links TRBV9 to TRBJ1-2; D uncertain. Trimming removed 2 bases from V and 7 bases from J, with 21 bases in between. This CDR3 contains 16 residues. Germline CDR1 is SGDLS and CDR2 is YYNGEE. CDR3 residues: CASSVGSRGSFGGYTF. For the CDR3, the DNA is TGTGCCAGCAGCGTTGGGAGTCGCGGCAGCTTCGGTGGCTACACCTTC.

CDR3 residues: CASSQPGAYEQYF. CDR3 coding DNA: TGTGCCAGCAGCCAACCGGGGGCCTACGAGCAGTACTTC. The chain employs TRBV6-5 and TRBJ2-7; D may be TRBD2 (6 bases). CDR1 and CDR2 from the germline V gene are MNHEY and SVGAGI. Trimming stripped 6 bases from V and 2 bases from J, with 11 bases between. This CDR3 spans 13 amino acids.

This chain connects TRBV18 to TRBJ1-4; 10 bases match TRBD1. The germline V gene encodes CDR1 KGHSH and CDR2 LQKENI. After removal of 8 bases from V and 6 bases from J, the junction contained 3 bases not matched to a gene. CDR3 length: 13 amino acids. The CDR3 coding sequence is TGTGCCAGCCGCGGACAGGGGGATGAAAAACTGTTTTTT. Amino acid sequence: CASRGQGDEKLFF.

The V gene is TRBV6-1, the J gene TRBJ1-6, with a possible D match to TRBD1 (6 bases). The CDR3 contains 18 residues. V shed 2 bases and J shed 0 bases, with 14 bases lying between them. The V gene's germline CDR1 is MNHNS and CDR2 SASEGT. The CDR3 sequence is CASSESGHIRSYNSPLHF. The DNA for the CDR3 is TGTGCCAGCAGTGAATCGGGACATATACGCTCCTATAATTCACCCCTCCACTTT.

This sequence joins TRBV21-1 and TRBJ2-7; the table's D gene call, TRBD2, was not cross checked with the DNA. TRBV21-1 is marked as a pseudogene. The CDR3 spans 13 residues. For the CDR3, the DNA is TGTGCCAGCTGCCGGGGGGCCACCTACGAGCAGTACTTC. Its translation: CASCRGATYEQYF.

This chain joins TRBV5-1 and TRBJ2-2; a possible D gene is TRBD2 (5 bases). The CDR3 runs 13 residues. Per germline, CDR1 SGHRS and CDR2 YFSETQ. V gave up 2 bases and J gave up 4 bases, with 6 bases separating them. CDR3 sequence: CASSLGLTGELFF. DNA for the CDR3: TGCGCCAGCAGCTTAGGACTCACCGGGGAGCTGTTTTTT.

This chain uses TRBV28 with TRBJ2-1, with 10 nucleotides matching TRBD1. Per the germline V gene, CDR1 is MDHEN and CDR2 is SYDVKM. V was clipped by 5 bases and J by 8 bases; unmatched bases: 9. The CDR3 is made up of 15 amino acids. For the CDR3, the DNA is TGTGCCAGCAGTCCAACCGGGACAGGGGATCATGAGCAGTTCTTC. Translation: CASSPTGTGDHEQFF.

This sequence joins TRBV6-6 and TRBJ1-3; D ambiguous. Per the germline V gene, CDR1 is MNHNY and CDR2 is SVGAGI (reference sequence). Trimming left V 7 bases short and J 0 bases short, with 16 bases between. This CDR3 has 16 amino acids. The CDR3, as DNA: TGTGCCAGCACCGATGGAAGGACTTTCTCTGGAAACACCATATATTTT. Encoded protein: CASTDGRTFSGNTIYF.

The V call is TRBV6-5, the J call TRBJ1-6; possibly TRBD1 for D (5 bases). Trimming took off 5 bases at V and 5 bases at J, with 10 bases between the two ends. CDR3 size: 14 residues. The germline gives CDR1 MNHEY, CDR2 SVGAGI. This chain's CDR3 is CASSRTHDNSPLHF. The CDR3 nucleotides are TGTGCCAGCAGTCGGACACACGATAATTCACCCCTCCACTTT.

In DNA, the CDR3 is TGTGCCAGTAACCTGGGAGGCAGGGAGTTCTCGGATACGCAGTATTTT. Translating it yields CASNLGGREFSDTQYF. The chain joins TRBV19 to TRBJ2-3, with D tentatively TRBD2 (6 bases). The CDR3 contains 16 residues. CDR1 LNHDA and CDR2 SQIVND come from the germline V gene (reference sequence). The V gene lost 7 bases and the J gene lost 6 bases, with 23 bases spanning the gap.

The chain is built from TRBV19 and TRBJ2-5; no definite D call. The V gene lost 3 bases and the J gene lost 5 bases, with 7 bases spanning the gap. In germline, CDR1 is LNHDA, CDR2 SQIVND (reference sequence). CDR3 length equals 12 residues. The CDR3 region has the DNA TGTGCCAGTAGTATTAACGGGGAGACCCAGTACTTC. Protein product: CASSINGETQYF.

V gene TRBV5-6 combines with J gene TRBJ2-1; no firm D call. Trimming cost V 2 bases and J 10 bases, with 10 bases left between them. Germline CDR1 and CDR2: SGHDT and YYEEEE. The CDR3 is made up of 12 amino acids. The CDR3 DNA follows: TGTGCCAGCAGCTTCGACCCGAGGGAGCAGTTCTTC. The encoded protein is CASSFDPREQFF.